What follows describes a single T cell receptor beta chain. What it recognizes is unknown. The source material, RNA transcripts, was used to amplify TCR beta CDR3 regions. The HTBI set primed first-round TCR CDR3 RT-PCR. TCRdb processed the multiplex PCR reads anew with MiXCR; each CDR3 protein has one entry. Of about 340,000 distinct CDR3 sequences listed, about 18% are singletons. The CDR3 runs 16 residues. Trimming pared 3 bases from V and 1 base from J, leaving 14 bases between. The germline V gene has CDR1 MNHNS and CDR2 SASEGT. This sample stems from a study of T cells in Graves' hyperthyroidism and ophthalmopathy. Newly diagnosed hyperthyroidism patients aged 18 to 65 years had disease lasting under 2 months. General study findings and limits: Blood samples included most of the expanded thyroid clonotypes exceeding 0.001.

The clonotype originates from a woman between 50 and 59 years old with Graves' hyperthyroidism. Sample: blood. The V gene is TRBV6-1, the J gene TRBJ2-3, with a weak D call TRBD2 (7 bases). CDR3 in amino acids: CASSDGGGVRTDTQYF. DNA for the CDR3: TGTGCCAGCAGTGATGGAGGGGGGGTTCGCACAGATACGCAGTATTTT.